Below, 19 T cell receptor beta chains from the same sample are listed, as sequenced in a study of T cell clonotyping in hematopoietic cell transplantation. Assay: immunoSEQ multiplex PCR; the TCRdb copy retains only in-frame clones and omits some. The sample shows about 3,300 clones, approximately 94% of them seen only once. Regarding time point: recipient sample about 28 days before transplant, after cytoreduction. The specimen was peripheral blood mononuclear cells, collected before stem cell transplant. All receptors derive from a woman aged 45-65 years with chronic myeloid leukemia. Some clones in this sample may be carry-over from other donors' samples.

This clone appeared once. The chain uses TRBV29-1 and TRBJ1-2, with 7 bases matching TRBD1. There are 12 residues in the CDR3. Germline CDR1 is SQVTM and CDR2 is ANQGSEA. Trimming took 3 bases from V and 6 from J; bases not matched to a gene: 4. The DNA of the CDR3 is TGCAGCGTTGACAGGAGGGGGCATGGCTACACCTTC. Its translation is CSVDRRGHGYTF.

The J gene is TRBJ1-6, the V gene TRBV6-5, with no clear D. The CDR3 extends over 11 amino acids. Deletions cut 8 bases from V and 7 bases from J, with 6 bases between. Germline CDR1 and CDR2: MNHEY and SVGAGI. The DNA for the CDR3 is TGTGCCAGCGGTCCGAATTCACCCCTCCACTTT. The encoded protein is CASGPNSPLHF.

V usage is TRBV5-1 and J usage is TRBJ2-5; D not resolved. This CDR3 region has 14 residues. V was cut by 1 base and J by 5 bases, with 12 bases left in between. The germline gives CDR1 SGHRS, CDR2 YFSETQ. CDR3 region: CASSLTSRTETQYF. As DNA, the CDR3 is TGCGCCAGCAGCTTGACGAGTCGTACGGAGACCCAGTACTTC.

The chain employs TRBV28 and TRBJ2-2; D is uncertain. The CDR3 spans 17 residues. CDR1 and CDR2 from the germline V gene are MDHEN and SYDVKM. The V end was cut by 3 bases, the J end by 0 bases, with 14 bases between. The CDR3 DNA follows: TGTGCCAGCAGTTTGTTTCAGTTCGAGTCGAACACCGGGGAGCTGTTTTTT. Protein: CASSLFQFESNTGELFF.

The chain recombines TRBV11-2 with TRBJ2-3, with 8 positions matching TRBD2. The CDR3 is 17 amino acids. Germline assignment: CDR1 SGHAT and CDR2 FQNNGV. J gave up 3 bases and V 5 bases, and 13 bases lay outside the gene matches. CDR3 residues: CASSRKLRAGETDTQYF. The CDR3 nucleotides are TGTGCCAGCAGCCGGAAACTCCGAGCGGGAGAGACAGATACGCAGTATTTT. Full variable domain (outside the CDR3, taken from reference TRBV11-2 and TRBJ2-3): EAGVAQSPRYKIIEKRQSVAFWCNPISGHATLYWYQQILGQGPKLLIQFQNNGVVDDSQLPKDRFSAERLKGVDSTLKIQPAKLEDSAVYLCASSRKLRAGETDTQYFGPGTRLTVL.

V gene TRBV7-2 combines with J gene TRBJ1-1, with TRBD1 identical over 9 bases. From germline, CDR1 is SGHTA and CDR2 FQGNSA. The CDR3 has 12 residues. The junction had 2 bases not matched to a gene; V was cut back by 3 bases and J by 9 bases. The CDR3: CASSFTGGKAFF. For the CDR3, the DNA is TGTGCCAGCAGCTTCACAGGGGGCAAAGCTTTCTTT.

This sequence joins TRBV5-4 and TRBJ2-5, with 11 positions matching TRBD1. From germline, CDR1 is SGHNT and CDR2 YYREEE (reference sequence). The V and J ends lost 5 bases and 5 bases, in that order; junction bases with no gene match: 8. CDR3 length: 15 amino acids. In nucleotides, the CDR3 is TGTGCCAGCAGTTATCCGGGACAGGGGGGGGAGACCCAGTACTTC. Encoded protein: CASSYPGQGGETQYF.

The chain combines TRBV2 with TRBJ2-7; TRBD2 is a possible D gene (5 bases). The V end lost 6 bases, the J end lost 0 bases, and 12 bases lay between the germline ends. CDR3 size: 14 residues. Per the germline V gene, CDR1 is SNHLY and CDR2 is FYNNEI. CDR3 nucleotide sequence: TGTGCCAGCAGCGAGGGTTTGGGCTCCTACGAGCAGTACTTC. This encodes CASSEGLGSYEQYF. Filled out from reference TRBV2 and TRBJ2-7, the complete variable domain reads EPEVTQTPSHQVTQMGQEVILRCVPISNHLYFYWYRQILGQKVEFLVSFYNNEISEKSEIFDDQFSVERPDGSNFTLKIRSTKLEDSAMYFCASSEGLGSYEQYFGPGTRLTVT.

The chain couples TRBV29-1 to TRBJ2-1; TRBD1 is a possible D gene (5 bases). V lost 5 bases and J lost 4, with 27 bases in between. This CDR3 is 18 amino acids long. Germline lookup yields CDR1 SQVTM and CDR2 ANQGSEA. The CDR3: CSVQGWQGVRVLYNEQFF. The CDR3, as DNA: TGCAGCGTTCAAGGTTGGCAGGGCGTTCGGGTCCTTTACAATGAGCAGTTCTTC.

The chain carries TRBV7-8 and TRBJ2-7; tentatively, D is TRBD1 or TRBD2 (5 bases each). Germline values: CDR1 SGHVS, CDR2 FQNEAQ. The V gene lost 5 bases and the J gene lost 2 bases, with 19 bases spanning the gap. The CDR3 runs 16 residues. CDR3 residues: CASSPHLGVGAYEQYF. The CDR3 DNA reads as TGTGCCAGCAGCCCCCACTTGGGGGTGGGGGCCTACGAGCAGTACTTC.

This clone was seen only once. The genes are TRBV4-2 and TRBJ2-7, with D uncertain. CDR1 LGHNA and CDR2 YNFKEQ come from the germline V gene. With 3 bases removed from V and 2 bases from J, the gap between germline ends came to 8 bases. The CDR3 totals 13 residues. CDR3 sequence: CASSHDRPYEQYF. Written as DNA, the CDR3 is TGTGCCAGCAGCCACGATAGACCCTACGAGCAGTACTTC.

The chain links TRBV5-6 to TRBJ1-2, with TRBD1 matching over 8 bases. The CDR3 length is 15 residues. After removal of 1 base from V and 6 bases from J, the junction contained 8 bases not matched to a gene. In germline, CDR1 is SGHDT, CDR2 YYEEEE. The chain's CDR3 is CASSLPGQASDGYTF. The CDR3 nucleotides read TGTGCCAGCAGCTTGCCGGGACAGGCTTCCGATGGCTACACCTTC. The full variable domain, with the rest looked up from reference TRBV5-6 and TRBJ1-2, is DAGVTQSPTHLIKTRGQQVTLRCSPKSGHDTVSWYQQALGQGPQFIFQYYEEEERQRGNFPDRFSGHQFPNYSSELNVNALLLGDSALYLCASSLPGQASDGYTFGSGTRLTVV.

The chain employs TRBV9 and TRBJ2-7; TRBD2 matches 8 bases. CDR1 SGDLS and CDR2 YYNGEE come from the germline V gene. The CDR3 consists of 12 residues. The junction had 2 bases not matched to a gene; V was cut back by 4 bases and J by 5 bases. The CDR3 DNA reads TGTGCCAGCAGCACGGGGGGGGACGAGCAGTACTTC. The encoded protein is CASSTGGDEQYF. Supplemented by reference TRBV9 and TRBJ2-7, the full variable domain reads DSGVTQTPKHLITATGQRVTLRCSPRSGDLSVYWYQQSLDQGLQFLIQYYNGEERAKGNILERFSAQQFPDLHSELNLSSLELGDSALYFCASSTGGDEQYFGPGTRLTVT.

The genes are TRBV2 and TRBJ2-1; the match to TRBD2 covers 8 bases. Germline V gene lookup returns CDR1 SNHLY and CDR2 FYNNEI. The trim removed 5 bases at V and 0 bases at J, leaving 12 bases unmatched. This CDR3 comprises 18 residues. CDR3 loop: CASSLRAGTSRSYNEQFF. In DNA form, the CDR3 reads TGTGCCAGCAGTTTAAGAGCCGGGACTAGTCGCTCCTACAATGAGCAGTTCTTC.

This clone has just one count. The V gene is TRBV9, the J gene TRBJ1-3, with D unclear. With 5 bases removed from V and 8 bases from J, the gap between germline ends came to 20 bases. There are 15 residues in the CDR3. Per the germline V gene, CDR1 is SGDLS and CDR2 is YYNGEE. DNA for the CDR3: TGTGCCAGCAGTGTCGGTGGGGTGGGGAAGGACACCATATATTTT. Protein product: CASSVGGVGKDTIYF.

Only one count was recorded for this clone. The chain is built from TRBV5-5 and TRBJ2-1; D perhaps matches TRBD2 (7 bases). The CDR3 is made up of 14 amino acids. Germline V gene sequence: CDR1 SGHKS, CDR2 YYEKEE (reference sequence). The ends were cut back, 3 bases at V and 6 bases at J, with 13 bases in the middle. CDR3 in amino acids: CASSSRRGGNEQFF. CDR3 in DNA: TGTGCCAGCAGCTCCCGGAGGGGGGGCAATGAGCAGTTCTTC. Full variable domain (outside the CDR3, taken from reference TRBV5-5 and TRBJ2-1): DAGVTQSPTHLIKTRGQQVTLRCSPISGHKSVSWYQQVLGQGPQFIFQYYEKEERGRGNFPDRFSARQFPNYSSELNVNALLLGDSALYLCASSSRRGGNEQFFGPGTRLTVL.

This clone was counted a few times. This chain uses TRBV19 with TRBJ2-7; a possible D gene is TRBD1 (7 bases). The length of the CDR3 is 15 residues. The V end was cut by 4 bases, the J end by 3 bases, with 16 bases between. From germline, CDR1 is LNHDA and CDR2 SQIVND (reference sequence). The DNA of the CDR3 is TGTGCCAGTAGTAGCGGGACAGCCAAATACTACGAGCAGTACTTC. It is translated as CASSSGTAKYYEQYF.

The V call is TRBV7-9, the J call TRBJ1-1, with D perhaps TRBD1 (5 bases). Trimming left V 5 bases short and J 3 bases short, with 28 bases between. This CDR3 is built from 19 residues. Germline V gene lookup returns CDR1 SEHNR and CDR2 FQNEAQ (reference sequence). The CDR3 is CASSPASPGRLRRDTEAFF. CDR3 nucleotides: TGTGCCAGCAGCCCCGCCTCTCCGGGACGCCTGCGTCGGGACACTGAAGCTTTCTTT.

The chain employs TRBV28 and TRBJ1-2; 7 positions agree with TRBD1. The germline CDR1 and CDR2 sequences are MDHEN and SYDVKM. The V and J ends lost 5 bases and 12 bases, in that order; junction bases with no gene match: 6. CDR3 length: 11 residues. The CDR3: CASSTQGVHTF. The CDR3 bases are TGTGCCAGCAGTACGCAGGGGGTTCACACCTTC.